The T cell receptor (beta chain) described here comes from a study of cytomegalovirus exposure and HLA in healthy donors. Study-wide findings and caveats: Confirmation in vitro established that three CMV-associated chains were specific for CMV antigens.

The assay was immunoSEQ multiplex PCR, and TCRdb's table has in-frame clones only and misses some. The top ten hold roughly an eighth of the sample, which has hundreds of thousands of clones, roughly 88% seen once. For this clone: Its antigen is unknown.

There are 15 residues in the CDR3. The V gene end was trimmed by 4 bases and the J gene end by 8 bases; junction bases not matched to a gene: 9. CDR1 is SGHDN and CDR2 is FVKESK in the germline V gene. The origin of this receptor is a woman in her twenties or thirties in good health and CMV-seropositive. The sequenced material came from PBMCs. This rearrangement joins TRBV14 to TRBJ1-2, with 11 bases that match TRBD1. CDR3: CASSLLGQGASGYTF. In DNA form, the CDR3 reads TGTGCCAGCAGCCTTCTCGGACAGGGGGCGTCCGGCTACACCTTC. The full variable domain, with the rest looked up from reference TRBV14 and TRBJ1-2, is EAGVTQFPSHSVIEKGQTVTLRCDPISGHDNLYWYRRVMGKEIKFLLHFVKESKQDESGMPNNRFLAERTGGTYSTLKVQPAELEDSGVYFCASSLLGQGASGYTFGSGTRLTVV.